The 4 T cell receptor beta chains below all came from one sample that was sequenced in a study of T cell responses to AZD1222 COVID-19 vaccine. Assay: immunoSEQ multiplex PCR; the TCRdb copy retains only in-frame clones and omits some. The sample has more than 95,000 clones, 70% to 90% seen once. The sample was peripheral blood, taken 28 days after the second AZD1222 dose. These receptors came from an adult who received the AZD1222 COVID-19 vaccine.

The V gene is TRBV7-3, the J gene TRBJ1-1; 8 bases are a match to TRBD1. Germline lookup yields CDR1 SGHTA and CDR2 FQGTGA. The ends lost 3 bases at V and 5 bases at J; junction bases unmatched: 8. The CDR3 contains 15 residues. The CDR3 reads CASSFGQGPYTEAFF. The CDR3 DNA is TGTGCCAGCAGCTTCGGACAGGGCCCTTATACTGAAGCTTTCTTT.

This rearrangement joins TRBV6-4 to TRBJ2-1; 12 bases line up with TRBD2. The CDR3 consists of 16 residues. With 0 bases clipped from V and 9 bases from J, the junction kept 6 bases outside the gene matches. Germline loops: CDR1 MRHNA, CDR2 SNTAGT. Here the CDR3 reads CASSDSPSGGATEQFF. Written as DNA, the CDR3 is TGTGCCAGCAGTGACTCACCTAGCGGGGGGGCCACTGAGCAGTTCTTC.

With regard to this clone: The same CDR3 arises from other DNA sequences in this sample as well. The chain couples TRBV7-2 to TRBJ1-1, with D maybe TRBD1 (5 bases). This CDR3 region has 12 residues. Germline CDR1 reads SGHTA; CDR2 reads FQGNSA. Trimming stripped 2 bases from V and 11 bases from J, with 12 bases between. In DNA, the CDR3 is TGTGCCAGCAGCTTATCCTCGACAGTCGCTTTCTTT. Its translation: CASSLSSTVAFF. Full variable domain (missing parts from reference TRBV7-2 and TRBJ1-1): GAGVSQSPSNKVTEKGKDVELRCDPISGHTALYWYRQSLGQGLEFLIYFQGNSAPDKSGLPSDRFSAERTGGSVSTLTIQRTQQEDSAVYLCASSLSSTVAFFGQGTRLTVV.

Comment on this clone: A read error may produce the germline difference seen at one junction end. J is TRBJ2-1 and V is TRBV19; the match to TRBD2 covers 9 bases. The length of the CDR3 is 15 residues. Germline lookup yields CDR1 LNHDA and CDR2 SQIVND (reference sequence). The CDR3 DNA is TGTGCCAGTCGTATTAGCGGGGGAAACTACAATGAGCAGTTCTTC. This gives the protein CASRISGGNYNEQFF.